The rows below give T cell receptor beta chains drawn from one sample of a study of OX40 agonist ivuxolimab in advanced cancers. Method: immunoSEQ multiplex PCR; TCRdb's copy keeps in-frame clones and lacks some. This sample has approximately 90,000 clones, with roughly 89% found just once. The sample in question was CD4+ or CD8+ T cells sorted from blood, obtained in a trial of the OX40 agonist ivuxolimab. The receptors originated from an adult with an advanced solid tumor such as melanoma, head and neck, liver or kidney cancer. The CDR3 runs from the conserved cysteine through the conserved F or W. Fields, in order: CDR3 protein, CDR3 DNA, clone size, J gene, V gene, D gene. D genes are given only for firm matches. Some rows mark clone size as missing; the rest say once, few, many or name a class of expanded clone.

CDR3 protein: CASSIPPVGNQPQHF
CDR3 DNA: TGTGCCAGTAGTATACCCCCCGTAGGCAATCAGCCCCAGCATTTT
clone size: -
J gene: TRBJ1-5
V gene: TRBV19
D gene: -

CDR3 protein: CASSTLAGGPYEQFF
CDR3 DNA: TGTGCCAGCAGTACACTAGCGGGAGGGCCCTATGAGCAGTTCTTC
clone size: -
J gene: TRBJ2-1
V gene: TRBV5-8
D gene: TRBD2

CDR3 protein: CASNPGLANTDTQYF
CDR3 DNA: TGTGCCAGCAACCCGGGACTAGCTAACACAGATACGCAGTATTTT
clone size: -
J gene: TRBJ2-3
V gene: TRBV7-9
D gene: TRBD2

CDR3 protein: CASTSGTASYEQYF
CDR3 DNA: TGCGCCAGCACTTCTGGGACGGCCTCCTACGAGCAGTACTTC
clone size: -
J gene: TRBJ2-7
V gene: TRBV10-2
D gene: -

CDR3 protein: CASSYSHGSSHEQFF
CDR3 DNA: TGTGCCAGCTCCTACTCCCACGGGAGCAGCCATGAGCAGTTCTTC
clone size: -
J gene: TRBJ2-1
V gene: TRBV6-5
D gene: -

CDR3 protein: CASSLQNTEAFF
CDR3 DNA: TGTGCCAGCAGCTTACAAAACACTGAAGCTTTCTTT
clone size: once
J gene: TRBJ1-1
V gene: TRBV7-2
D gene: -

CDR3 protein: CSVRSGRAYNEQFF
CDR3 DNA: TGCAGCGTGAGGAGCGGGAGGGCCTACAATGAGCAGTTCTTC
clone size: -
J gene: TRBJ2-1
V gene: TRBV29-1
D gene: TRBD2

CDR3 protein: CTSRLREGDTDTQYF
CDR3 DNA: TGCACCAGCAGACTGCGGGAGGGAGACACAGATACGCAGTATTTT
clone size: -
J gene: TRBJ2-3
V gene: TRBV5-1
D gene: TRBD2

CDR3 protein: CASSLEPGRPSGNTIYF
CDR3 DNA: TGTGCCAGCAGCTTGGAACCGGGACGACCCTCTGGAAACACCATATATTTT
clone size: -
J gene: TRBJ1-3
V gene: TRBV5-6
D gene: -

CDR3 protein: CASSVGGGGANTEAFF
CDR3 DNA: TGTGCCAGCAGCGTAGGGGGAGGTGGGGCGAACACTGAAGCTTTCTTT
clone size: -
J gene: TRBJ1-1
V gene: TRBV9
D gene: -

CDR3 protein: CASSQNYEQYF
CDR3 DNA: TGTGCCAGCAGCCAAAACTACGAGCAGTACTTC
clone size: -
J gene: TRBJ2-7
V gene: TRBV4-2
D gene: -

CDR3 protein: CASKGQATNYGYTF
CDR3 DNA: TGTGCCAGCAAAGGACAGGCCACTAACTATGGCTACACCTTC
clone size: -
J gene: TRBJ1-2
V gene: TRBV2
D gene: TRBD1

CDR3 protein: CSVDFGQGDTEAFF
CDR3 DNA: TGCAGCGTTGATTTCGGACAGGGTGACACTGAAGCTTTCTTT
clone size: once
J gene: TRBJ1-1
V gene: TRBV29-1
D gene: TRBD1